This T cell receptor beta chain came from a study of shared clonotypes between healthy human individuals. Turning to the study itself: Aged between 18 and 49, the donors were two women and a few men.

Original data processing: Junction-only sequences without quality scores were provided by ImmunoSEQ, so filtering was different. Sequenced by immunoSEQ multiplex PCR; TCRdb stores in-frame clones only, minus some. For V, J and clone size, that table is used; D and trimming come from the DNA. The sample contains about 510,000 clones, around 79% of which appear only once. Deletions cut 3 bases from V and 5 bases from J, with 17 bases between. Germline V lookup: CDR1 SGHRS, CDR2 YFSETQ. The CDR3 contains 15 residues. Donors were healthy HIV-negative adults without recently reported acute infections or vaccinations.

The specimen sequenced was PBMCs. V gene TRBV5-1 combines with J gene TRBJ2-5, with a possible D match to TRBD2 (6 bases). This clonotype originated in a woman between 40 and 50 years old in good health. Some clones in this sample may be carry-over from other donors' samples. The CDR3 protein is CASSWRGTSRETQYF. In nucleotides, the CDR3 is TGCGCCAGCAGCTGGCGCGGGACTTCAAGGGAGACCCAGTACTTC.